The 6 T cell receptor beta chains reported below all come from one sample, sequenced in a study of technical replicates of blood from a handful of donors. Sequenced by immunoSEQ multiplex PCR; TCRdb stores in-frame clones only, minus some. The sample lists around 50,000 clones, about 93% occurring once. Sequenced material: PBMCs. These TCRs come from a human donor in good health. Some clones in this sample may be carry-over from other donors' samples.

The chain is built from TRBV5-1 and TRBJ1-6; no reliable D call. V was clipped by 4 bases and J by 6 bases, with 14 bases between them. Germline V lookup: CDR1 SGHRS, CDR2 YFSETQ. This CDR3 has 15 residues. In DNA, the CDR3 is TGCGCCAGCAGCCTATCCCCCCGGGGTAATTCACCCCTCCACTTT. Protein sequence: CASSLSPRGNSPLHF. The full variable domain, with the rest looked up from reference TRBV5-1 and TRBJ1-6, is KAGVTQTPRYLIKTRGQQVTLSCSPISGHRSVSWYQQTPGQGLQFLFEYFSETQRNKGNFPGRFSGRQFSNSRSEMNVSTLELGDSALYLCASSLSPRGNSPLHFGNGTRLTVT.

This clone appeared a single time. This chain joins TRBV13 and TRBJ2-5; D gene ambiguous. There are 15 residues in the CDR3. Looked up from germline, CDR1 is PRHDT and CDR2 is FYEKMQ (reference sequence). V shed 0 bases and J shed 0 bases, with 8 bases lying between them. This CDR3 reads CASSLGWPYQETQYF. CDR3 sequence (DNA): TGTGCCAGCAGCTTAGGTTGGCCGTACCAAGAGACCCAGTACTTC.

J is TRBJ2-4 and V is TRBV7-7, with TRBD2 matching over 9 bases. The germline gives CDR1 SSHAT, CDR2 FNYEAQ (reference sequence). The CDR3 has 14 amino acids. The V segment lost 9 bases and the J segment 0 bases; nucleotides outside the gene matches: 3. For the CDR3, the DNA is TGTGCCAGTAGCGGGGGCCTAGCCAAAAACATTCAGTACTTC. It translates to CASSGGLAKNIQYF.

The chain joins TRBV19 to TRBJ1-5; D is possibly TRBD1 (6 bases). Germline assignment: CDR1 LNHDA and CDR2 SQIVND (reference sequence). The CDR3 extends over 15 amino acids. Trimming removed 5 bases from V and 3 bases from J, with 14 bases in between. For the CDR3, the DNA is TGTGCCAGTAGTTCTCCTGGGGGCAACAATCAGCCCCAGCATTTT. Protein: CASSSPGGNNQPQHF.

The V call is TRBV19, the J call TRBJ2-2, with D tentatively TRBD2 (5 bases). Per the germline V gene, CDR1 is LNHDA and CDR2 is SQIVND (reference sequence). This CDR3 is built from 14 residues. V lost 6 bases and J lost 4, with 12 bases in between. The CDR3 region has the DNA TGTGCCAGTAGGGCCGGGATCTTCACCGGGGAGCTGTTTTTT. It specifies CASRAGIFTGELFF.

V usage is TRBV4-2 and J usage is TRBJ2-7; the D is unclear. The length of the CDR3 is 13 residues. V was pared by 2 bases and J by 4 bases, with 9 bases between. From germline, CDR1 is LGHNA and CDR2 YNFKEQ. CDR3 in DNA: TGTGCCAGCAGCCAACCAGACAATTACGAGCAGTACTTC. Protein product: CASSQPDNYEQYF.